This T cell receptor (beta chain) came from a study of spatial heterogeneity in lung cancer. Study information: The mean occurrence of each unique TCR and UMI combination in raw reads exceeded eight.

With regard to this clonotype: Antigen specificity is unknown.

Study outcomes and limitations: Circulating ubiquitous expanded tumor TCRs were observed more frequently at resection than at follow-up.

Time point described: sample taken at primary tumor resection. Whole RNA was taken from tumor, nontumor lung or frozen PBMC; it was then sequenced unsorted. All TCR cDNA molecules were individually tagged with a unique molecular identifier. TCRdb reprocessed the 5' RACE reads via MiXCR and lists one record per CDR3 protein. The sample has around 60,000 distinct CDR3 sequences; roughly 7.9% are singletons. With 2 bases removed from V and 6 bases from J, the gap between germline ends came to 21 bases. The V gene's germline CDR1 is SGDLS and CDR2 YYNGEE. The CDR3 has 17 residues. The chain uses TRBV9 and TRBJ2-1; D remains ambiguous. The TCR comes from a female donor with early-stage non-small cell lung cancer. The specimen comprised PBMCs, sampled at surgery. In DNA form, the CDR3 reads TGTGCCAGCAGCGTTCAGATAAGGGATGACCCTGTCAATGAGCAGTTCTTC. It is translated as CASSVQIRDDPVNEQFF.